The 24 T cell receptor beta chains listed next were all sequenced from one sample in a study of spatial heterogeneity in lung cancer. This sample's time point: blood at routine non-recurrence follow-up after resection. TCRdb re-called the 5' RACE reads with MiXCR, one entry per CDR3 protein. The sample includes tens of thousands of distinct CDR3 sequences, more than 9.5% of them seen just once. The sample here was PBMCs, taken at follow-up. These receptors were obtained from a male donor with early-stage non-small cell lung cancer.

The sample holds many counts of this clonotype. The gene calls are TRBV5-1 and TRBJ1-1, with D possibly being TRBD1 (5 bases). Germline CDR1 is SGHRS and CDR2 is YFSETQ. The CDR3 consists of 15 residues. The ends were cut back, 0 bases at V and 0 bases at J, with 9 bases in the middle. CDR3 nucleotides: TGCGCCAGCAGCTTGGCCTGGGGGATGAACACTGAAGCTTTCTTT. Translating gives CASSLAWGMNTEAFF.

At least ten counts were recorded for this clonotype. V usage is TRBV6-2 or TRBV6-3 and J usage is TRBJ1-5; unclear D gene. Germline assignment: CDR1 MNHEY and CDR2 SVGEGT. The CDR3 has 14 residues. The V gene lost 2 bases and the J gene lost 3 bases, with 8 bases spanning the gap. CDR3 coding DNA: TGTGCCAGCAGTTACGGAAGTAACAATCAGCCCCAGCATTTT. It yields the protein CASSYGSNNQPQHF.

The chain recombines TRBV19 with TRBJ2-2; either TRBD1 or TRBD2 may supply D (5 bases each). Trimming removed 9 bases from V and 4 bases from J, with 15 bases in between. Germline CDR1 reads LNHDA; CDR2 reads SQIVND (reference sequence). The CDR3 totals 14 residues. CDR3 DNA sequence: TGTGCCAGCTCCCGGGGACCGTTCACCGGGGAGCTGTTTTTT. Its protein product is CASSRGPFTGELFF.

This clonotype was counted only a few times. The V call is TRBV5-6, the J call TRBJ2-7; 7 bases match TRBD2. The CDR3 runs 15 residues. Germline V gives CDR1 SGHDT, CDR2 YYEEEE. V was clipped by 0 bases and J by 6 bases; unmatched bases: 9. CDR3 protein: CASSLDPAGNSEQYF. The CDR3, as DNA: TGTGCCAGCAGCTTGGATCCAGCGGGGAATAGCGAGCAGTACTTC.

This clonotype has a handful of counts. The chain joins TRBV28 to TRBJ2-7; D gene unclear. Per the germline V gene, CDR1 is MDHEN and CDR2 is SYDVKM. The CDR3 is 12 residues long. Trimming left V 6 bases short and J 1 base short, with 7 bases between. CDR3 coding DNA: TGTGCCAGCAGCTTGGGATCCTACGAGCAGTACTTC. This sequence encodes CASSLGSYEQYF.

This clonotype has only a few counts. The chain couples TRBV15 to TRBJ2-1; maybe TRBD2 (6 bases). Germline V gene data show CDR1 as LNHNV and CDR2 as YYDKDF (reference sequence). Trimming removed 6 bases at V and 8 bases at J, with 17 bases between. This CDR3 region has 14 residues. CDR3 region: CATSPGLSSDEQFF. The CDR3 region has the DNA TGTGCCACCAGTCCCGGACTAAGTAGTGATGAGCAGTTCTTC.

The chain links TRBV6-2 or TRBV6-3 to TRBJ2-3; possible D gene TRBD2, 7 bases. V lost 6 bases to trimming and J lost 5 bases, with 18 bases between them. Germline V CDR1 and CDR2: MNHEY, SVGEGT. This CDR3 is 15 amino acids long. CDR3 sequence reads: CASSYGRGAGDTQYF. The CDR3 nucleotides are TGTGCCAGCAGCTACGGACGGGGGGCAGGAGATACGCAGTATTTT.

About this clonotype itself: Possible read error: a much larger clone is one base away. The chain has TRBV7-9 and TRBJ2-4; possible D gene TRBD2, 6 bases. The CDR3 is made up of 12 amino acids. V lost 6 bases, J lost 9 bases, and 12 bases lay in between. The germline CDR1 and CDR2 sequences are SEHNR and FQNEAQ (reference sequence). The CDR3: CASRSLEGIQYF. CDR3 nucleotide sequence: TGTGCCAGCAGGTCATTGGAGGGCATTCAGTACTTC.

This clonotype was counted at least ten times. J is TRBJ2-6 and V is TRBV24-1; D remains unclear. This CDR3 is built from 15 residues. V lost 2 bases and J 0 bases, leaving 4 bases between the germline ends. Per germline, CDR1 KGHDR and CDR2 SFDVKD. CDR3 in amino acids: CATSDSRSGANVLTF. In nucleotides, the CDR3 is TGTGCCACCAGTGATTCCCGCTCTGGGGCCAACGTCCTGACTTTC.

This clonotype was seen a few times. The chain joins TRBV28 to TRBJ1-1; D gene unclear. Germline loops: CDR1 MDHEN, CDR2 SYDVKM. Trimming shortened V by 2 bases and J by 1 base, and 8 bases separated the two germline ends. The CDR3 runs to 14 residues. This CDR3 reads CASSLGQRNTEAFF. The CDR3 bases are TGTGCCAGCAGTTTAGGGCAGAGGAACACTGAAGCTTTCTTT.

A few counts support this clonotype. This chain links TRBV7-9 with TRBJ2-7, with D possibly being TRBD1 (5 bases). Trimming stripped 5 bases from V and 2 bases from J, with 10 bases between. Germline V lookup: CDR1 SEHNR, CDR2 FQNEAQ (reference sequence). This CDR3 comprises 13 residues. CDR3 DNA sequence: TGTGCCAGCAGCCCGACAGTAACCTACGAGCAGTACTTC. Translated, it gives CASSPTVTYEQYF.

A remark on this clonotype: One base away lies a much larger clone, so this may be a sequencing read error. This CDR3 fails to terminate in the conserved phenylalanine or tryptophan, so it likely reflects a read error. The CDR3 nucleotides are TGTGCCAGCAAGGGAGAGATTAATGAGCAGTTCTCC. Translation: CASKGEINEQFS. The V and J genes are TRBV2 and TRBJ2-1; D possibly corresponds to TRBD2 (5 bases). Trimming left V 7 bases short and J 7 bases short, with 11 bases between. The CDR3 sequence is 12 residues long. Germline CDR1 reads SNHLY; CDR2 reads FYNNEI.

This chain uses TRBV27 with TRBJ2-7; D ambiguous. Germline-derived CDR1 and CDR2 are MNHEY and SMNVEV (reference sequence). This CDR3 region has 14 residues. V was trimmed by 4 bases and J by 3 bases, leaving 13 bases between them. The CDR3 here is CASSYSPDNYEQYF. The CDR3 region has the DNA TGTGCCAGCAGTTACTCCCCAGACAACTACGAGCAGTACTTC.

This clonotype came up a few times. V gene TRBV7-2 combines with J gene TRBJ1-5; a possible D gene is TRBD1 (6 bases). V lost 1 base and J 9 bases, leaving 16 bases between the germline ends. This CDR3 has 15 amino acids. Germline V CDR1 and CDR2: SGHTA, FQGNSA. The CDR3 region is CASSLDAGALRPQHF. The CDR3 DNA reads TGTGCCAGCAGCTTAGATGCAGGGGCCCTTCGGCCCCAGCATTTT.

At least ten counts were recorded for this clonotype. V is TRBV19 and J is TRBJ1-5, with D possibly being TRBD1 (5 bases). This CDR3 contains 15 residues. Germline CDR1 and CDR2: LNHDA and SQIVND (reference sequence). V lost 9 bases, J lost 1 base, and 16 bases lay in between. CDR3 loop: CASSLMGESNQPQHF. CDR3 coding DNA: TGTGCCAGCTCGCTGATGGGGGAGAGCAATCAGCCCCAGCATTTT.

This clonotype was detected only a few times. The V call is TRBV7-9, the J call TRBJ2-7; 9 nucleotides align to TRBD1. The CDR3 loop spans 13 amino acids. V was clipped by 6 bases and J by 6 bases; unmatched bases: 6. Germline V lookup: CDR1 SEHNR, CDR2 FQNEAQ (reference sequence). The CDR3 DNA reads TGTGCCAGCAGGCGGGACAGGGCTGCCGAGCAGTACTTC. Translated, it gives CASRRDRAAEQYF.

This clonotype was found a few times. This chain connects TRBV4-2 to TRBJ1-2; D remains unclear. V lost 0 bases and J lost 4, with 12 bases in between. The CDR3 is 15 amino acids. The V gene's germline CDR1 is LGHNA and CDR2 YNFKEQ. The CDR3 sequence is CASSQDHGSLYGYTF. In nucleotides, the CDR3 is TGTGCCAGCAGCCAAGATCACGGCAGCCTCTATGGCTACACCTTC.

This clonotype has a handful of counts. The chain is built from TRBV20-1 and TRBJ2-7, with D possibly called TRBD1 or TRBD2 (5 bases each). V was trimmed by 5 bases and J by 1 base, leaving 12 bases between them. CDR3 length equals 13 residues. In germline, CDR1 is DFQATT, CDR2 SNEGSKA (reference sequence). The CDR3 reads CSASEGHSYEQYF. Here the CDR3 DNA reads TGCAGTGCTTCAGAGGGGCATTCCTACGAGCAGTACTTC.

This clonotype was seen repeatedly, ten times or more. V is TRBV5-1 and J is TRBJ2-2; D call uncertain. Trimming cost V 2 bases and J 3 bases, with 5 bases left between them. The CDR3 runs 13 residues. The germline CDR1 and CDR2 sequences are SGHRS and YFSETQ. CDR3 amino acids: CASSFGYTGELFF. Here the CDR3 DNA reads TGCGCCAGCAGCTTCGGGTACACCGGGGAGCTGTTTTTT.

This clonotype appeared many times. The chain recombines TRBV7-9 with TRBJ1-3; unclear D gene. The CDR3 has 15 amino acids. V gave up 2 bases and J gave up 8 bases, with 16 bases separating them. Germline CDR1 and CDR2: SEHNR and FQNEAQ (reference sequence). CDR3 in DNA: TGTGCCAGCAGCTTACTGCTACCGAAGATGGACACCATATATTTT. It is translated as CASSLLLPKMDTIYF.

This clonotype appeared a few times. This chain connects TRBV30 to TRBJ1-2; D unresolved. The germline V and J ends were trimmed by 0 bases and 3 bases, with 8 bases remaining between them. This CDR3 has 13 residues. The V gene's germline CDR1 is GTSNPN and CDR2 SVGIG (reference sequence). In DNA, the CDR3 is TGTGCCTGGAGTGTAGGGCGGTACTATGGCTACACCTTC. This sequence encodes CAWSVGRYYGYTF.

This clonotype was picked up many times. The rearrangement uses TRBV7-9 and TRBJ1-2, with 8 bases fitting TRBD1. From germline, CDR1 is SEHNR and CDR2 FQNEAQ (reference sequence). The CDR3 runs to 15 residues. V shed 5 bases, J shed 8 bases, and the junction held 13 bases outside the gene matches. Here the CDR3 reads CASSPSEQGVRGYTF. CDR3 nucleotide sequence: TGTGCCAGCAGCCCTTCGGAACAGGGGGTCCGCGGCTACACCTTC.

This clonotype was observed a handful of times. The chain has TRBV5-6 and TRBJ2-2; D remains ambiguous. The germline gives CDR1 SGHDT, CDR2 YYEEEE. V shed 1 base and J shed 1 base, with 5 bases lying between them. CDR3 length equals 14 residues. CDR3 region: CASSLRRNTGELFF. The DNA for the CDR3 is TGTGCCAGCAGCTTGCGGAGGAACACCGGGGAGCTGTTTTTT. The entire variable domain, with the rest obtained from reference TRBV5-6 and TRBJ2-2, is as follows: DAGVTQSPTHLIKTRGQQVTLRCSPKSGHDTVSWYQQALGQGPQFIFQYYEEEERQRGNFPDRFSGHQFPNYSSELNVNALLLGDSALYLCASSLRRNTGELFFGEGSRLTVL.

This clonotype has at least ten counts. The chain combines TRBV7-9 with TRBJ1-2, with a tentative D call TRBD1 (5 bases). V was pared by 5 bases and J by 2 bases, with 18 bases between. The CDR3 is 16 residues long. The germline V gene encodes CDR1 SEHNR and CDR2 FQNEAQ (reference sequence). CDR3 in amino acids: CASSPNVGPRNYGYTF. For the CDR3, the DNA is TGTGCCAGCAGCCCCAACGTGGGACCTAGGAACTATGGCTACACCTTC. The full variable domain, rest sourced from reference TRBV7-9 and TRBJ1-2, is DTGVSQNPRHKITKRGQNVTFRCDPISEHNRLYWYRQTLGQGPEFLTYFQNEAQLEKSRLLSDRFSAERPKGSFSTLEIQRTEQGDSAMYLCASSPNVGPRNYGYTFGSGTRLTVV.